Included here is one T cell receptor (beta chain) sequence, with context. The sample originates from a study of T cells expressing NK-cell markers. Study details: HCMV seropositivity marked seven of the eight sequenced donors; one was seronegative.

Germline CDR1 and CDR2: SGHDT and YYEEEE. CDR3 length: 15 residues. TCRdb reprocessed the 5' RACE reads; each CDR3 protein has one entry and no DNA is given. This repertoire includes a few hundred thousand distinct CDR3 sequences. The receptor was derived from a man aged 18 to 70 in good health. The rearrangement joins TRBV5-6 to TRBJ2-5; the D call from TCRdb, TRBD1, cannot be confirmed without DNA. The sequenced sample consisted of blood T cells: a sorted CD56 or NKG2C T cell subset, CD4+ or CD8+ T cells, or bulk PBMC T cells (not recorded which). The CDR3 region is CASSITWTSQETQYF.